Listed below are T cell receptor beta chains from one sample, sequenced in a study of graft-versus-host responses after intestinal transplantation. The assay was immunoSEQ multiplex PCR, and TCRdb's table has in-frame clones only and misses some. The sample includes about 9,600 clones, roughly 90% seen only once; the top ten take 4% to 6.5%. The material sequenced was ileum tissue, taken around 25 months after intestinal transplantation. The receptors were gathered from a human patient who received an intestinal transplant, so some T cells may come from the graft donor. The CDR3 runs from the conserved cysteine through the conserved F or W. A D gene is named only where the DNA matches it firmly. Rows may omit the clone size; those that give it use once, few, many or a size class.

v_gene: TRBV5-1; j_gene: TRBJ2-6; abundance: few; d_gene: NA; CDR3nt: TGCGCCAGCAGCTTGCAGGGGACCTCTGGGGCCAACGTCCTGACTTTC; CDR3aa: CASSLQGTSGANVLTF
v_gene: TRBV7-2; j_gene: TRBJ1-3; abundance: NA; d_gene: TRBD1; CDR3nt: TGTGCCGGACGGCGGGAGGGGGCGGGTGGAAACACCATATATTTT; CDR3aa: CAGRREGAGGNTIYF
v_gene: TRBV11-3; j_gene: TRBJ1-2; abundance: NA; d_gene: TRBD1; CDR3nt: TGTGCCAGCAGCTTAGATCGGGTGGGGACAGGGAACTATGGCTACACCTTC; CDR3aa: CASSLDRVGTGNYGYTF
v_gene: TRBV5-6; j_gene: TRBJ2-2; abundance: NA; d_gene: NA; CDR3nt: TGTGCCAGCAGCTTGGCCGGAGGGCCCCCGGGCACCGGGGAGCTGTTTTTT; CDR3aa: CASSLAGGPPGTGELFF
v_gene: TRBV2; j_gene: TRBJ1-5; abundance: NA; d_gene: NA; CDR3nt: TGTGCCAGCAGTGAACAGGGAAATCAGCCCCAGCATTTT; CDR3aa: CASSEQGNQPQHF
v_gene: TRBV7-3; j_gene: TRBJ2-1; abundance: once; d_gene: TRBD2; CDR3nt: TGTGCCAGCAGCGTATTAGCGGGGGGTTACAATGAGCAGTTCTTC; CDR3aa: CASSVLAGGYNEQFF
v_gene: TRBV4-2; j_gene: TRBJ1-4; abundance: NA; d_gene: NA; CDR3nt: TGTGCCAGCAGCCAAGGCAGGACGGTGGGTAATGAAAAACTGTTTTTT; CDR3aa: CASSQGRTVGNEKLFF
v_gene: TRBV19; j_gene: TRBJ2-5; abundance: NA; d_gene: NA; CDR3nt: TGTGCCAGTAGTGAGGGGGGAGGGGAGACCCAGTACTTC; CDR3aa: CASSEGGGETQYF
v_gene: TRBV6-9; j_gene: TRBJ1-2; abundance: NA; d_gene: NA; CDR3nt: TGTGCCAGCAGTTACAGGGGTTATGGCTACACCTTC; CDR3aa: CASSYRGYGYTF
v_gene: TRBV5-6; j_gene: TRBJ2-7; abundance: NA; d_gene: NA; CDR3nt: TGTGCCAGCAGCTCTCAGGGGTCAAATACCTACGAGCAGTACTTC; CDR3aa: CASSSQGSNTYEQYF
v_gene: TRBV2; j_gene: TRBJ1-6; abundance: NA; d_gene: NA; CDR3nt: TGTGCCAGCAGTGAAGCGCTTCGTGCAGGCAGAAATTCACCCCTCCACTTT; CDR3aa: CASSEALRAGRNSPLHF
v_gene: TRBV18; j_gene: TRBJ2-3; abundance: NA; d_gene: TRBD2; CDR3nt: TGTGCCAGCTCCCTCCTAGCGGGAGCAGATACGCAGTATTTT; CDR3aa: CASSLLAGADTQYF
v_gene: TRBV28; j_gene: TRBJ2-7; abundance: once; d_gene: NA; CDR3nt: TGTGCCAGCAGTTCATACAATAGGTATACCTACGAGCAGTACTTC; CDR3aa: CASSSYNRYTYEQYF
v_gene: TRBV10-3; j_gene: TRBJ1-2; abundance: few; d_gene: TRBD1; CDR3nt: TGTGCCATCAGTGAAGGACAGGGGGACTATGGCTACACCTTC; CDR3aa: CAISEGQGDYGYTF
v_gene: TRBV20-1; j_gene: TRBJ2-7; abundance: NA; d_gene: NA; CDR3nt: TGCAGTGCTACCAGACAGTACGAGCAGTACTTC; CDR3aa: CSATRQYEQYF
v_gene: TRBV6-1; j_gene: TRBJ2-2; abundance: once; d_gene: TRBD2; CDR3nt: TGTGCCAGCACGTCTGGGACTAGAAACGGCGGGGAGCTGTTTTTT; CDR3aa: CASTSGTRNGGELFF
v_gene: TRBV25-1; j_gene: TRBJ2-3; abundance: NA; d_gene: NA; CDR3nt: TGTGCCAGCAGTGAAATTCGGGCAGGAACTGTATATACGCAGTATTTT; CDR3aa: CASSEIRAGTVYTQYF
v_gene: TRBV4-1; j_gene: TRBJ2-7; abundance: few; d_gene: NA; CDR3nt: TGCGCCAGCAGCCAAGATTTAGGGTACGAGCAGTACTTC; CDR3aa: CASSQDLGYEQYF
v_gene: TRBV15; j_gene: TRBJ2-5; abundance: NA; d_gene: TRBD2; CDR3nt: TGTGCCACCACTCTAGCGGGGGGCCTCCAAGAGACCCAGTACTTC; CDR3aa: CATTLAGGLQETQYF
v_gene: TRBV15; j_gene: TRBJ2-3; abundance: few; d_gene: NA; CDR3nt: TGTGCCACCAGCCCGGAAGGAGATACGCAGTATTTT; CDR3aa: CATSPEGDTQYF
v_gene: TRBV9; j_gene: TRBJ1-2; abundance: NA; d_gene: NA; CDR3nt: TGTGCCAGCAGCCCATCGTCTGTGGTCTATGGCTACACCTTC; CDR3aa: CASSPSSVVYGYTF
v_gene: TRBV5-4; j_gene: TRBJ1-2; abundance: NA; d_gene: NA; CDR3nt: TGTGCCAGCAGCCAAGCGGACAGTCGGGGGTATGGCTACACCTTC; CDR3aa: CASSQADSRGYGYTF
v_gene: TRBV2; j_gene: TRBJ2-1; abundance: NA; d_gene: NA; CDR3nt: TGTGCCAGCAGTTTGGACGGATACAATGAGCAGTTCTTC; CDR3aa: CASSLDGYNEQFF
v_gene: TRBV7-3; j_gene: TRBJ2-7; abundance: NA; d_gene: TRBD1; CDR3nt: TGTGCCAGCAGCTTAAACAGGGGTTCCTACGAGCAGTACTTC; CDR3aa: CASSLNRGSYEQYF
v_gene: TRBV5-4; j_gene: TRBJ1-6; abundance: once; d_gene: NA; CDR3nt: TGTGCCAGCAGCTCGGACCCAACAAGGATAAATTCACCCCTCCACTTT; CDR3aa: CASSSDPTRINSPLHF
v_gene: TRBV6-5; j_gene: TRBJ1-2; abundance: NA; d_gene: NA; CDR3nt: TGTGCCAGCAGTACGGAAGGACAGCTTTATGGCTACACCTTC; CDR3aa: CASSTEGQLYGYTF
v_gene: TRBV27; j_gene: TRBJ1-6; abundance: NA; d_gene: NA; CDR3nt: TGTGCCAGCAAGGTCCTTACCCCTTATAATTCACCCCTCCACTTT; CDR3aa: CASKVLTPYNSPLHF
v_gene: TRBV19; j_gene: TRBJ2-5; abundance: NA; d_gene: TRBD2; CDR3nt: TGTGCCAGTAATTGTAGCGGGTTCCAAGAGACCCAGTACTTC; CDR3aa: CASNCSGFQETQYF
v_gene: TRBV28; j_gene: TRBJ2-7; abundance: NA; d_gene: NA; CDR3nt: TGTGCCAGCAGTTTACAGAACGTGGCCTACGAGCAGTACTTC; CDR3aa: CASSLQNVAYEQYF
v_gene: TRBV5-4; j_gene: TRBJ2-7; abundance: once; d_gene: NA; CDR3nt: TGTGCCAGCAGCTTGGAGCTGAGCTCCTACGAGCAGTACTTC; CDR3aa: CASSLELSSYEQYF
v_gene: TRBV5-1; j_gene: TRBJ1-2; abundance: NA; d_gene: TRBD1; CDR3nt: TGCGCCAGCAGCGGAAACAGGGGGATGTCTGGTGGCTACACCTTC; CDR3aa: CASSGNRGMSGGYTF
v_gene: TRBV5-6; j_gene: TRBJ2-7; abundance: NA; d_gene: NA; CDR3nt: TGTGCCAGCAGCTTAGGGACGGGAACCTACGAGCAGTACTTC; CDR3aa: CASSLGTGTYEQYF
v_gene: TRBV2; j_gene: TRBJ1-5; abundance: NA; d_gene: TRBD1; CDR3nt: TGTGCCAGCAGTTGGGCAGGGGGCGGGAGCAATCAGCCCCAGCATTTT; CDR3aa: CASSWAGGGSNQPQHF
v_gene: TRBV6-1; j_gene: TRBJ2-7; abundance: NA; d_gene: TRBD2; CDR3nt: TGTGCCTCATCCCCGGGACTAGCCCGCGAGCAGTACTTC; CDR3aa: CASSPGLAREQYF
v_gene: TRBV28; j_gene: TRBJ2-1; abundance: once; d_gene: NA; CDR3nt: TGTGCCAGCAGTTGGAGGGGGAGCTCCTACAATGAGCAGTTCTTC; CDR3aa: CASSWRGSSYNEQFF
v_gene: TRBV19; j_gene: TRBJ1-1; abundance: NA; d_gene: TRBD1; CDR3nt: TGTGCCAGTAGTCCGGAGGGACAGCGGGAACGTTTCTTT; CDR3aa: CASSPEGQRERFF
v_gene: TRBV11-2; j_gene: TRBJ1-2; abundance: NA; d_gene: NA; CDR3nt: TGTGCCAGCAGCCCGAAACCAATACAGGGTAACTATGGCTACACCTTC; CDR3aa: CASSPKPIQGNYGYTF
v_gene: TRBV5-6; j_gene: TRBJ2-7; abundance: NA; d_gene: TRBD2; CDR3nt: TGTGCCAGCAGTCTTGTCCGCGGGACTAGTTACGAGCAGTACTTC; CDR3aa: CASSLVRGTSYEQYF
v_gene: TRBV19; j_gene: TRBJ1-5; abundance: once; d_gene: NA; CDR3nt: TGTGCCAGTAGTATCGGTCCCTGGGGCAATCAGCCCCAGCATTTT; CDR3aa: CASSIGPWGNQPQHF
v_gene: TRBV27; j_gene: TRBJ2-7; abundance: NA; d_gene: TRBD2; CDR3nt: TGTGCCAGCAGTTTGCAGCTAGCGGGAACCTACGAGCAGTACTTC; CDR3aa: CASSLQLAGTYEQYF
v_gene: TRBV27; j_gene: TRBJ2-7; abundance: NA; d_gene: NA; CDR3nt: TGTGCCAGCAGAACGGGGGCGTGGCGGGACACCTACGAGCAGTACTTC; CDR3aa: CASRTGAWRDTYEQYF
v_gene: TRBV7-9; j_gene: TRBJ2-3; abundance: once; d_gene: NA; CDR3nt: TGTGCCAGCAGCCCCCGCGGCGGGACACTAACAGATACGCAGTATTTT; CDR3aa: CASSPRGGTLTDTQYF
v_gene: TRBV7-3; j_gene: TRBJ1-3; abundance: NA; d_gene: NA; CDR3nt: TGTGCCAGCAGCTTAAATCCCAGCTCTGGAAACACCATATATTTT; CDR3aa: CASSLNPSSGNTIYF
v_gene: TRBV30; j_gene: TRBJ2-7; abundance: NA; d_gene: TRBD2; CDR3nt: TGTGCCTGGACCCCCTTCAGCGGGAGGGCCTACGAGCAGTACTTC; CDR3aa: CAWTPFSGRAYEQYF
v_gene: TRBV30; j_gene: TRBJ2-3; abundance: NA; d_gene: NA; CDR3nt: TGTGCCTGGACGGGGGGCCCGGATACGCAGTATTTT; CDR3aa: CAWTGGPDTQYF
v_gene: TRBV6-1; j_gene: TRBJ1-4; abundance: NA; d_gene: NA; CDR3nt: TGTGCCAGTGACCGGGACCCTAGGGAAAAACTGTTTTTT; CDR3aa: CASDRDPREKLFF
v_gene: TRBV6-5; j_gene: TRBJ2-7; abundance: NA; d_gene: NA; CDR3nt: TGTGCCAGCAGTTACTCCGGGTTCGAGCAGTACTTC; CDR3aa: CASSYSGFEQYF
v_gene: TRBV28; j_gene: TRBJ2-1; abundance: NA; d_gene: TRBD2; CDR3nt: TGTGCCAGCAGTTCCTCGATAGCGGGCAAAATCAATGAGCAGTTCTTC; CDR3aa: CASSSSIAGKINEQFF
v_gene: TRBV6-5; j_gene: TRBJ2-7; abundance: once; d_gene: NA; CDR3nt: TGTGCCAGCAGACCGGACGGACTACTCTACGAGCAGTACTTC; CDR3aa: CASRPDGLLYEQYF
v_gene: TRBV11-1; j_gene: TRBJ2-7; abundance: NA; d_gene: NA; CDR3nt: TGTGCCAGCAGCTCAGACAGAACCCCCTACGAGCAGTACTTC; CDR3aa: CASSSDRTPYEQYF
v_gene: TRBV28; j_gene: TRBJ2-5; abundance: NA; d_gene: NA; CDR3nt: TGTGCCAGCAGTAAGCCCGGGGCGGCGGGGACCCAGTACTTC; CDR3aa: CASSKPGAAGTQYF
v_gene: TRBV27; j_gene: TRBJ2-7; abundance: NA; d_gene: TRBD2; CDR3nt: TGTGCCAGCAGAACTGACTCGAGACTAGCGGAAAACTACGAGCAGTACTTC; CDR3aa: CASRTDSRLAENYEQYF
v_gene: TRBV28; j_gene: TRBJ2-2; abundance: NA; d_gene: NA; CDR3nt: TGTGCCAGCCGCCGACAGGCTACCACCGGGGAGCTGTTTTTT; CDR3aa: CASRRQATTGELFF
v_gene: TRBV7-9; j_gene: TRBJ2-1; abundance: few; d_gene: NA; CDR3nt: TGTGCCAGCAGCCGTAGCCGGAATGAGCAGTTCTTC; CDR3aa: CASSRSRNEQFF